The 11 T cell receptor beta chains below all came from one sample that was sequenced in a study of vaccination effects on CD4 cells after COVID-19. Sequencing was preceded by expansion of antigen-specific CD4+ T cells with viral peptide pools in the ViraFEST assay. The culture ran for about 10 days, and then CD4+ T cells were isolated. By PCR, the person was confirmed to have had SARS-CoV-2 infection between March and December 2020. Their cognate antigens are unknown. Some clones are missing from TCRdb's copy, which holds only in-frame ones; the method was immunoSEQ multiplex PCR. Of around 49,000 clones in the sample, roughly 65% were seen once. Sequences were derived from CD4+ T cells from PBMCs cultured with a peptide pool, sampled before COVID-19 vaccination. The receptors shown here come from a human donor who had a prior SARS-CoV-2 infection.

This clone appeared a single time. CDR3 amino acids: CAWRRVRLPYGYTF. The CDR3 nucleotides are TGTGCCTGGAGACGAGTGAGACTACCCTATGGCTACACCTTC. The V call is TRBV30, the J call TRBJ1-2; D gene ambiguous. Per the germline V gene, CDR1 is GTSNPN and CDR2 is SVGIG (reference sequence). The CDR3 sequence is 14 residues long. Trimming took 3 bases from V and 4 from J, leaving 15 bases between them. Looking up the rest from reference TRBV30 and TRBJ1-2 gives the full variable domain: SQTIHQWPATLVQPVGSPLSLECTVEGTSNPNLYWYRQAAGRGLQLLFYSVGIGQISSEVPQNLSASRPQDRQFILSSKKLLLSDSGFYLCAWRRVRLPYGYTFGSGTRLTVV.

The V call is TRBV29-1, the J call TRBJ2-1, with 10 bases aligning to TRBD2. Looked up from germline, CDR1 is SQVTM and CDR2 is ANQGSEA. After removal of 6 bases from V and 5 bases from J, the junction contained 13 bases not matched to a gene. The CDR3 covers 16 residues. CDR3: CSVIPAGTSENNEQFF. Here the CDR3 DNA reads TGCAGCGTCATACCTGCCGGGACTAGCGAAAACAATGAGCAGTTCTTC.

The sample holds a few counts of this clone. This CDR3 reads CASSLWPGNTIYF. The DNA of the CDR3 is TGTGCCAGCAGCTTATGGCCGGGAAACACCATATATTTT. The V call is TRBV11-3, the J call TRBJ1-3; D gene unclear. With 2 bases removed from V and 4 bases from J, the gap between germline ends came to 6 bases. The CDR3 length is 13 residues. Germline CDR1 reads SGHNT; CDR2 reads YENEEA.

This clone showed up just a few times. This chain uses TRBV2 with TRBJ2-7; D may be TRBD2 (5 bases). CDR1 SNHLY and CDR2 FYNNEI come from the germline V gene. The CDR3 sequence is 15 residues long. Trimming pared 4 bases from V and 6 bases from J, leaving 19 bases between. The CDR3 DNA is TGTGCCAGCAGTGCTGAGGGTTTGCCGACCTCCGAGCAGTACTTC. Residues: CASSAEGLPTSEQYF.

This clone occurred a few times. J is TRBJ2-7 and V is TRBV7-3; perhaps TRBD2 as D (7 bases). The CDR3 runs 15 residues. Trimming took 1 base from V and 6 from J, leaving 16 bases between them. Germline loops: CDR1 SGHTA, CDR2 FQGTGA. The CDR3 spells CASSLRGGAGVEQYF. Here the CDR3 DNA reads TGTGCCAGCAGCTTAAGGGGGGGCGCAGGAGTCGAGCAGTACTTC. Drawing the rest from reference TRBV7-3 and TRBJ2-7, the complete variable domain is GAGVSQTPSNKVTEKGKYVELRCDPISGHTALYWYRQSLGQGPEFLIYFQGTGAADDSGLPNDRFFAVRPEGSVSTLKIQRTERGDSAVYLCASSLRGGAGVEQYFGPGTRLTVT.

CDR3 amino acids: CASSLRGSGNSPLHF. The CDR3 DNA reads TGTGCCAGCAGTTTACGGGGGAGCGGGAATTCACCCCTCCACTTT. The J gene is TRBJ1-6, the V gene TRBV28, with a tentative D call TRBD1 (5 bases). The CDR3 length is 15 residues. Trimming left V 2 bases short and J 7 bases short, with 12 bases between. CDR1 MDHEN and CDR2 SYDVKM come from the germline V gene.

The chain links TRBV9 to TRBJ2-3, with TRBD2 matching 8 bases. The CDR3 extends over 15 amino acids. In germline, CDR1 is SGDLS, CDR2 YYNGEE. With V trimmed by 7 bases and J by 1 base, 8 bases remained unmatched. The CDR3 coding sequence is TGTGCCAGCGGACTAGCCTCGACGGGCACAGATACGCAGTATTTT. The encoded protein is CASGLASTGTDTQYF.

This clone has a single count. The V call is TRBV18, the J call TRBJ2-2, with 9 bases aligning to TRBD2. This CDR3 spans 16 amino acids. After removal of 3 bases from V and 6 bases from J, the junction contained 8 bases not matched to a gene. Per germline, CDR1 KGHSH and CDR2 LQKENI. The CDR3 is CASSPAAGGLAGELFF. The CDR3 bases are TGTGCCAGCTCACCCGCGGCGGGAGGGCTGGCCGGGGAGCTGTTTTTT.

This chain uses TRBV10-3 with TRBJ2-1; 7 bases match TRBD1. Losses at the gene ends were 3 bases for V and 9 bases for J; bases not matched to a gene: 5. CDR1 ENHRY and CDR2 SYGVKD come from the germline V gene. This CDR3 region has 13 residues. CDR3 region: CAISEFRTGEQFF. As DNA, the CDR3 is TGTGCCATCAGTGAATTTAGGACAGGTGAGCAGTTCTTC.

The rearrangement links TRBV7-3 to TRBJ2-1; 7 nucleotides line up with TRBD1. The CDR3 sequence is 13 residues long. The V gene end was trimmed by 5 bases and the J gene end by 14 bases; junction bases not matched to a gene: 12. Germline assignment: CDR1 SGHTA and CDR2 FQGTGA. This CDR3 reads CASSTTVQGVEFF. CDR3 sequence (DNA): TGTGCCAGCAGCACGACTGTCCAGGGGGTAGAGTTCTTC.

The chain employs TRBV5-6 and TRBJ2-1; D may be TRBD2 (5 bases). The CDR3 contains 14 residues. CDR1 is SGHDT, CDR2 YYEEEE, per germline. V lost 0 bases and J lost 3, with 7 bases in between. For the CDR3, the DNA is TGTGCCAGCAGCTTGGTTAGCGTCTACAATGAGCAGTTCTTC. It yields the protein CASSLVSVYNEQFF.